Listed here are 7 T cell receptor beta chains from one sample, sequenced in a study of T cell changes during pregnancy in multiple sclerosis. Using immunoSEQ multiplex PCR, the repertoire was profiled, and TCRdb retains in-frame clones only, with some absent. The repertoire has 55,000 to 85,000 clones, around 94% of them found once; the top ten carry about 0.5%. The sequences come from peripheral blood, collected in the third trimester of pregnancy. The receptors originated from a female donor with multiple sclerosis, enrolled in a pregnancy study.

The chain employs TRBV6-4 and TRBJ1-6, with 11 bases that match TRBD1. CDR3 length equals 15 residues. CDR1 is MRHNA and CDR2 is SNTAGT in the germline V gene. With 5 bases clipped from V and 12 bases from J, the junction kept 9 bases outside the gene matches. The CDR3 DNA is TGTGCCAGCAGTTCACCCGGGACAGGGGGTGTACCCCTCCACTTT. Translating it yields CASSSPGTGGVPLHF.

CDR3 DNA: TGTGCCAGCAGAAACCCCGACAGAGATCCTGAAGCTTTCTTT. It yields the protein CASRNPDRDPEAFF. The chain uses TRBV6-1 and TRBJ1-1; TRBD1 is a possible D gene (5 bases). This CDR3 is built from 14 residues. V lost 6 bases, J lost 6 bases, and 17 bases lay in between. Germline V gene data show CDR1 as MNHNS and CDR2 as SASEGT.

The V gene is TRBV7-2, the J gene TRBJ2-1; 8 nucleotides line up with TRBD2. The CDR3 has 16 amino acids. Germline V lookup: CDR1 SGHTA, CDR2 FQGNSA. V dropped 5 bases and J dropped 3; count of bases not matched to a gene: 9. This chain's CDR3 is CASSKFPGGIYNEQFF. The CDR3 bases are TGTGCCAGCAGCAAGTTCCCGGGGGGGATCTACAATGAGCAGTTCTTC.

This rearrangement joins TRBV5-4 to TRBJ2-3; D gene uncertain. The CDR3 runs to 13 residues. Germline V lookup: CDR1 SGHNT, CDR2 YYREEE (reference sequence). Trimming removed 2 bases at V and 5 bases at J, with 9 bases between. The CDR3: CASSFRGGDTQYF. Written as DNA, the CDR3 is TGTGCCAGCAGCTTTCGAGGCGGAGATACGCAGTATTTT.

Remarks on this clone: The germline gene is not matched at one end of the junction; a read error may be the cause. This chain joins TRBV30 and TRBJ2-7; TRBD2 matches at 7 bases. This CDR3 comprises 12 residues. Per the germline V gene, CDR1 is GTSNPN and CDR2 is SVGIG (reference sequence). The CDR3 reads CAWSPPGTTYSF. The CDR3 region has the DNA TGTGCCTGGAGTCCGCCGGGGACTACGTATTCCTTC.

The chain employs TRBV7-6 and TRBJ2-7; tentative D call: TRBD2 (5 bases). Trimming shortened V by 3 bases and J by 3 bases, and 15 bases separated the two germline ends. The germline V gene has CDR1 SGHVS and CDR2 FNYEAQ. This CDR3 is built from 15 residues. The CDR3 sequence: CASSFSGGDNYEQYF. The CDR3 nucleotides read TGTGCCAGCAGCTTTAGTGGAGGAGACAACTACGAGCAGTACTTC.

The V gene is TRBV5-1, the J gene TRBJ2-7; a weak D match, TRBD2 (6 bases). The germline V gene has CDR1 SGHRS and CDR2 YFSETQ. Trimming shortened V by 3 bases and J by 6 bases, and 22 bases separated the two germline ends. CDR3 length: 16 amino acids. The DNA for the CDR3 is TGCGCCAGCAGCTCGATCACCCGCACGGGGGATGTCGAGCAGTACTTC. Residues: CASSSITRTGDVEQYF.